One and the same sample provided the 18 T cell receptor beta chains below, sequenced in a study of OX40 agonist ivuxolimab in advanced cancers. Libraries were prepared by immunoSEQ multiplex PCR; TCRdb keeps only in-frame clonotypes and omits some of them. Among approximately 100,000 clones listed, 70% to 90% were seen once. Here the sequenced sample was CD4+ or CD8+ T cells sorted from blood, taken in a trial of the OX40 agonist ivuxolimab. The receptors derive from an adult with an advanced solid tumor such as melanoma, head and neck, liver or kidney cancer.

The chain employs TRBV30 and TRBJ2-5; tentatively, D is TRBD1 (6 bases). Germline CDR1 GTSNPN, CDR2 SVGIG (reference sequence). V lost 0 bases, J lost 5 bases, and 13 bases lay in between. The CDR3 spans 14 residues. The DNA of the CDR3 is TGTGCCTGGAGTGTACTGGGGGCCGGGGAGACCCAGTACTTC. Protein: CAWSVLGAGETQYF.

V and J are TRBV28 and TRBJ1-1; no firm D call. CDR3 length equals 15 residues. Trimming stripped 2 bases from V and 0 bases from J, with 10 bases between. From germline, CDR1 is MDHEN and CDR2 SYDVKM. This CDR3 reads CASSLDGYMNTEAFF. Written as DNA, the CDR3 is TGTGCCAGCAGTTTAGATGGGTACATGAACACTGAAGCTTTCTTT.

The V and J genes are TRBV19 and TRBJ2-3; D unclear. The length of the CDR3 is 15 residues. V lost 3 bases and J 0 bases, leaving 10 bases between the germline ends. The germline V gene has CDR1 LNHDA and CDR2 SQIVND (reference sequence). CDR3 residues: CASSIGPGSTDTQYF. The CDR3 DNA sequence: TGTGCCAGTAGTATTGGCCCCGGAAGCACAGATACGCAGTATTTT.

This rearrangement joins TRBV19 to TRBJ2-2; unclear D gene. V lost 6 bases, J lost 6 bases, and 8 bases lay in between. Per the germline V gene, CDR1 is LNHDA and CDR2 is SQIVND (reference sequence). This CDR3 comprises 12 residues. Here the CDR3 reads CASRFVAGELFF. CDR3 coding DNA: TGTGCCAGTAGGTTTGTAGCCGGGGAGCTGTTTTTT.

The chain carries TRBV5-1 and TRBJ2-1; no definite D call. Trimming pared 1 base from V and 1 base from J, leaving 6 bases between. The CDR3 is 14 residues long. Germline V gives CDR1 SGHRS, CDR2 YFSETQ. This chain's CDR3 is CASSLSRSYNEQFF. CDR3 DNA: TGCGCCAGCAGCTTGTCCCGATCCTACAATGAGCAGTTCTTC.

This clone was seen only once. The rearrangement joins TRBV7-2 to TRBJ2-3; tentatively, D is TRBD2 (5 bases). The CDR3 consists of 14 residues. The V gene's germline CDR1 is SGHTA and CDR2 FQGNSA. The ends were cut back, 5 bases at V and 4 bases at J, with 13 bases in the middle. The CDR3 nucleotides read TGTGCCAGCAGCGCACAAGGACTTGCAGATACGCAGTATTTT. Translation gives CASSAQGLADTQYF.

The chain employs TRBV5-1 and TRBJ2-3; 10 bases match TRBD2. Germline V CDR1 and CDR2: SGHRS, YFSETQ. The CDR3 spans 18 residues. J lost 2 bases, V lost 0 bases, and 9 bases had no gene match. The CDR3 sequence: CASSLGASGGPNTDTQYF. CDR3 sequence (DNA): TGCGCCAGCAGCTTGGGCGCTAGCGGGGGCCCGAACACAGATACGCAGTATTTT.

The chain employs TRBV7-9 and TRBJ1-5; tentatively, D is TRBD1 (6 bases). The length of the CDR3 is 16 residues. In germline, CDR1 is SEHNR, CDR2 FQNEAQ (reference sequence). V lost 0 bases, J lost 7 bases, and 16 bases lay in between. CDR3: CASSLASRAGVQPQHF. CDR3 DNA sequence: TGTGCCAGCAGCTTAGCGAGTAGGGCAGGGGTGCAGCCCCAGCATTTT.

CDR3 nucleotides: TGTGCCAGCGTCAGCGGGGGCCTTCCCTACGAGCAGTACTTC. It is translated as CASVSGGLPYEQYF. J is TRBJ2-7 and V is TRBV28; 8 positions match TRBD2. The length of the CDR3 is 14 residues. V lost 8 bases and J lost 2; bases outside the gene matches: 8. Per germline, CDR1 MDHEN and CDR2 SYDVKM.

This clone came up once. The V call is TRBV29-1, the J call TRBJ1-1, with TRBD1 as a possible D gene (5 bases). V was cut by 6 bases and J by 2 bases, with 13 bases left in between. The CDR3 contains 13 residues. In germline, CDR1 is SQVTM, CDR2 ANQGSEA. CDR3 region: CSVEMGTNTEAFF. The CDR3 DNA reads TGCAGCGTAGAAATGGGGACTAACACTGAAGCTTTCTTT.

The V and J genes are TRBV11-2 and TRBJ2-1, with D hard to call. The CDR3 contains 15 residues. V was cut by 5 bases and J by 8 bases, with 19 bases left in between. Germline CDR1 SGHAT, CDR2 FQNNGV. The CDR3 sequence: CASSAGGGYVDEQFF. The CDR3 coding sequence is TGTGCCAGCAGCGCCGGCGGCGGTTATGTCGATGAGCAGTTCTTC.

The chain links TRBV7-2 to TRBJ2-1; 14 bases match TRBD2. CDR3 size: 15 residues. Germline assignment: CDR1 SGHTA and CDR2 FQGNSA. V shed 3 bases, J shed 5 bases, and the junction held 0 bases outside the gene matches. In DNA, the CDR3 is TGTGCCAGCAGCTTGGGACTAGCGGGGGACAATGAGCAGTTCTTC. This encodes CASSLGLAGDNEQFF.

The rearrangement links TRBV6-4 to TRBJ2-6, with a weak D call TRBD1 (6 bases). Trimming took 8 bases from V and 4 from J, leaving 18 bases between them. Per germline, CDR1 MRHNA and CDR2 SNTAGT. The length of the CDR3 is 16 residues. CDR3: CASGNREGSGANVLTF. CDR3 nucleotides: TGTGCCAGCGGCAACAGGGAAGGCTCCGGGGCCAACGTCCTGACTTTC.

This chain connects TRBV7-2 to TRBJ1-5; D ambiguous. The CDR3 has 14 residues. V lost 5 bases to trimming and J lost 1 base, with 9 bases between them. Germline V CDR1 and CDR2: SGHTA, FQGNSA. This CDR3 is CASSLTESNQPQHF. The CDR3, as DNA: TGTGCCAGCAGCCTAACAGAGAGCAATCAGCCCCAGCATTTT.

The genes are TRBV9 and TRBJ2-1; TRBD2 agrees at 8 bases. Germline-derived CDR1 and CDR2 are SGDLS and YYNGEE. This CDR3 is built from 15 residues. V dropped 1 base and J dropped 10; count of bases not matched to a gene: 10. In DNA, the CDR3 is TGTGCCAGCAGCGTACAGGCGGGGGGCTATTCCGAGCAGTTCTTC. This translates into CASSVQAGGYSEQFF.

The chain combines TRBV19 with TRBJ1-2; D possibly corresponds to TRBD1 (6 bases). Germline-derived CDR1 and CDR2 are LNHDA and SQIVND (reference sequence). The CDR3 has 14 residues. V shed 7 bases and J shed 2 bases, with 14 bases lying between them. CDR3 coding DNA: TGTGCCAGTATCCCCCAAGGGACAAACTATGGCTACACCTTC. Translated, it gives CASIPQGTNYGYTF.

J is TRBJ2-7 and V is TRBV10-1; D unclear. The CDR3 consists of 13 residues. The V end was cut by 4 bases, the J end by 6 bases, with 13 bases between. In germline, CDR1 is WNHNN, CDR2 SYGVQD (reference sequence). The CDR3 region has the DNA TGCGCCAGCAGTGTTTTTCTTCGCGGCGAGCAGTACTTC. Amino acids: CASSVFLRGEQYF.

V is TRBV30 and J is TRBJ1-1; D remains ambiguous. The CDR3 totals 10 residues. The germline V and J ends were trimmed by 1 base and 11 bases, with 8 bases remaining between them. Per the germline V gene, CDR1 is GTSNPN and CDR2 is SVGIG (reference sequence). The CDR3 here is CAWSARRAFF. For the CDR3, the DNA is TGTGCCTGGAGTGCCAGGCGGGCTTTCTTT.